This TCR beta chain stems from a study of blood T cell repertoires in COVID-19. The CDR3 is 13 residues long. Germline-derived CDR1 and CDR2 are SGHAT and FQNNGV. V shed 1 base and J shed 5 bases, with 5 bases lying between them. Comment on this clone: The sample contains more than one DNA sequence encoding this CDR3.

Sequencing used immunoSEQ multiplex PCR; TCRdb keeps in-frame clones, though not all of them. Of approximately 220,000 clones in the sample, 65% to 85% were seen once. The sequence derives from a woman aged 25 to 45 who had recovered from COVID-19. Sequencing used peripheral blood. J is TRBJ2-2 and V is TRBV11-2; D gene unclear. The CDR3 DNA is TGTGCCAGCAGCTTAGCAGGAACCGGGGAGCTGTTTTTT. Its protein product is CASSLAGTGELFF.